The 30 T cell receptor beta chains below were found in one sample sequenced in a study of siplizumab effects on memory and regulatory T cells. Sequencing was performed with immunoSEQ multiplex PCR; in TCRdb, only in-frame clones are kept and a portion is missing. Of about 100,000 clones listed, about 93% are singletons. The specimen sequenced was CD4+ T cells sorted from blood. The receptors derive from a human donor in good health.

The chain employs TRBV30 and TRBJ2-5, with D possibly matching TRBD1 (5 bases). The CDR3 has 15 amino acids. The germline CDR1 and CDR2 sequences are GTSNPN and SVGIG (reference sequence). V was clipped by 1 base and J by 3 bases, with 15 bases between them. CDR3 DNA: TGTGCCTGGAGTGATACGTTTGGGGCGGAAGAGACCCAGTACTTC. Protein product: CAWSDTFGAEETQYF.

This chain joins TRBV11-2 and TRBJ2-3, with D possibly TRBD1 on 7 matching bases. The germline V and J ends were trimmed by 5 bases and 5 bases, with 29 bases remaining between them. This CDR3 has 19 amino acids. Per germline, CDR1 SGHAT and CDR2 FQNNGV. CDR3 sequence (DNA): TGTGCCAGCAGCCCTCTCTATGGGGCGTCTGCGGGACAGATAGATACGCAGTATTTT. Translating it yields CASSPLYGASAGQIDTQYF.

This chain uses TRBV18 with TRBJ2-7; 10 bases fit TRBD2. This CDR3 has 15 residues. Germline V gene data show CDR1 as KGHSH and CDR2 as LQKENI. V gave up 3 bases and J gave up 4 bases; unmatched junction bases: 6. CDR3 residues: CASSPPSGGKYEQYF. The CDR3 bases are TGTGCCAGCTCACCCCCTAGCGGGGGAAAATACGAGCAGTACTTC.

V is TRBV5-4 and J is TRBJ2-3, with 8 bases aligning to TRBD1. V dropped 7 bases and J dropped 1; count of bases not matched to a gene: 5. The CDR3 runs to 14 residues. Germline V lookup: CDR1 SGHNT, CDR2 YYREEE (reference sequence). The CDR3 nucleotides are TGTGCCAGCTCAGGGACAGGAGGCACAGATACGCAGTATTTT. Translated, it gives CASSGTGGTDTQYF.

This chain links TRBV5-1 with TRBJ2-1, with 8 bases matching TRBD1. CDR1 SGHRS and CDR2 YFSETQ come from the germline V gene. CDR3 length equals 13 residues. The trim removed 1 base at V and 12 bases at J, leaving 6 bases unmatched. CDR3 bases: TGCGCCAGCAGCTTGACCACCGGGACAGGGCAGTTCTTC. Protein sequence: CASSLTTGTGQFF.

This chain uses TRBV7-4 with TRBJ1-2, with D possibly matching TRBD1 (5 bases). The V end was cut by 7 bases, the J end by 5 bases, with 26 bases between. The CDR3 runs 17 residues. Germline-derived CDR1 and CDR2 are SGHVT and SQSDAQ. CDR3 nucleotide sequence: TGTGCCAGCACCCTGGATGACCTCGGGGCTCCTAGGTATGGCTACACCTTC. Amino acid sequence: CASTLDDLGAPRYGYTF. The complete variable domain, with remaining parts taken from reference TRBV7-4 and TRBJ1-2, reads GAGVSQSPRYKVAKRGRDVALRCDSISGHVTLYWYRQTLGQGSEVLTYSQSDAQRDKSGRPSGRFSAERPERSVSTLKIQRTEQGDSAVYLCASTLDDLGAPRYGYTFGSGTRLTVV.

V gene TRBV11-2 combines with J gene TRBJ2-7, with no clear D. CDR3 size: 16 residues. Germline V gene sequence: CDR1 SGHAT, CDR2 FQNNGV. The V end was cut by 1 base, the J end by 0 bases, with 13 bases between. CDR3 sequence: CASSLGTGTTSYEQYF. In nucleotides, the CDR3 is TGTGCCAGCAGCTTAGGTACGGGTACAACCTCCTACGAGCAGTACTTC. Full variable domain (outside the CDR3, taken from reference TRBV11-2 and TRBJ2-7): EAGVAQSPRYKIIEKRQSVAFWCNPISGHATLYWYQQILGQGPKLLIQFQNNGVVDDSQLPKDRFSAERLKGVDSTLKIQPAKLEDSAVYLCASSLGTGTTSYEQYFGPGTRLTVT.

This clone was observed a single time. CDR3 sequence reads: CAWRGNSYNEQFF. CDR3 DNA: TGTGCCTGGCGGGGGAACTCCTACAATGAGCAGTTCTTC. The chain links TRBV30 to TRBJ2-1; tentative D call: TRBD2 (6 bases). V was pared by 5 bases and J by 0 bases, with 8 bases between. This CDR3 comprises 13 residues. Germline-derived CDR1 and CDR2 are GTSNPN and SVGIG (reference sequence). Filled out from reference TRBV30 and TRBJ2-1, the complete variable domain reads SQTIHQWPATLVQPVGSPLSLECTVEGTSNPNLYWYRQAAGRGLQLLFYSVGIGQISSEVPQNLSASRPQDRQFILSSKKLLLSDSGFYLCAWRGNSYNEQFFGPGTRLTVL.

The CDR3 reads CASSVGAGRANEKLFF. The CDR3 coding sequence is TGTGCCAGCAGCGTAGGGGCAGGAAGAGCTAATGAAAAACTGTTTTTT. The V and J genes are TRBV9 and TRBJ1-4; D unclear. Trimming stripped 0 bases from V and 3 bases from J, with 12 bases between. Germline V gene sequence: CDR1 SGDLS, CDR2 YYNGEE. The length of the CDR3 is 16 residues.

The genes are TRBV14 and TRBJ2-3; TRBD1 matches 9 bases. The germline V gene has CDR1 SGHDN and CDR2 FVKESK. The CDR3 runs 14 residues. J gave up 4 bases and V 5 bases, and 4 bases lay outside the gene matches. CDR3 residues: CASSTRQGADTQYF. The CDR3 DNA sequence: TGTGCCAGCAGCACACGACAGGGGGCAGATACGCAGTATTTT.

The chain is built from TRBV11-2 and TRBJ1-4; 7 nucleotides match TRBD1. Trimming took 5 bases from V and 2 from J; bases not matched to a gene: 5. This CDR3 comprises 15 residues. Germline lookup yields CDR1 SGHAT and CDR2 FQNNGV. The CDR3 bases are TGTGCCAGCAGCCCAAGGGACAGCACTAATGAAAAACTGTTTTTT. It translates to CASSPRDSTNEKLFF.

V gene TRBV11-2 combines with J gene TRBJ2-3; 9 bases agree with TRBD2. CDR3 size: 15 residues. Trimming took 2 bases from V and 4 from J; bases not matched to a gene: 4. Germline CDR1 is SGHAT and CDR2 is FQNNGV. The chain's CDR3 is CASSLFTSGSDTQYF. The CDR3 coding sequence is TGTGCCAGCAGCTTATTTACTAGCGGGTCAGATACGCAGTATTTT.

In the case of this clone: Additional DNA sequences in this sample encode the identical CDR3. J is TRBJ2-5 and V is TRBV5-1; TRBD2 agrees at 8 bases. The J segment lost 2 bases and the V segment lost 4 bases, leaving 4 bases of the junction unmatched. The germline gives CDR1 SGHRS, CDR2 YFSETQ. This CDR3 has 14 amino acids. The CDR3 DNA sequence: TGCGCCAGCAGCCCGGGGACTAGACAAGAGACCCAGTACTTC. It yields the protein CASSPGTRQETQYF.

The rearrangement joins TRBV6-5 to TRBJ1-2, with TRBD1 matching 8 bases. V gave up 2 bases and J gave up 6 bases; unmatched junction bases: 5. Germline V lookup: CDR1 MNHEY, CDR2 SVGAGI. The CDR3 spans 14 residues. CDR3 bases: TGTGCCAGCAGTTACGGGACAGGAGAGCATGGCTACACCTTC. Translating gives CASSYGTGEHGYTF.

This chain links TRBV18 with TRBJ2-2; perhaps TRBD1 as D (6 bases). V was clipped by 4 bases and J by 6 bases, with 21 bases between them. CDR3 length: 17 residues. Germline V CDR1 and CDR2: KGHSH, LQKENI. The CDR3 loop reads CASSHIQGGFSAGELFF. The CDR3 DNA sequence: TGTGCCAGCTCACACATACAGGGCGGGTTCAGCGCCGGGGAGCTGTTTTTT.

The rearrangement uses TRBV5-1 and TRBJ2-3; TRBD1 agrees at 11 bases. Germline V gene lookup returns CDR1 SGHRS and CDR2 YFSETQ. This CDR3 is 15 amino acids long. The trim removed 3 bases at V and 4 bases at J, leaving 4 bases unmatched. Written as DNA, the CDR3 is TGCGCCAGCAGCTACCGGACAGGGGGCTCAGATACGCAGTATTTT. Translation gives CASSYRTGGSDTQYF.

This clone was detected once. The gene calls are TRBV27 and TRBJ1-3, with 7 bases matching TRBD1. This CDR3 has 15 residues. J was trimmed by 4 bases and V by 2 bases; bases with no gene match: 5. Germline CDR1 is MNHEY and CDR2 is SMNVEV (reference sequence). The CDR3 DNA sequence: TGTGCCAGCAGTTTACAGGGGGGCTACGGAAACACCATATATTTT. As protein: CASSLQGGYGNTIYF.

V and J are TRBV18 and TRBJ2-5; 7 bases are a match to TRBD1. Germline V CDR1 and CDR2: KGHSH, LQKENI. This CDR3 spans 16 amino acids. The trim removed 3 bases at V and 3 bases at J, leaving 10 bases unmatched. In DNA form, the CDR3 reads TGTGCCAGCTCACCTATCCAAGGGACAGTCAAAGAGACCCAGTACTTC. Its translation: CASSPIQGTVKETQYF.

The chain is built from TRBV29-1 and TRBJ1-4; D call uncertain. CDR1 is SQVTM, CDR2 ANQGSEA, per germline. This CDR3 is built from 14 residues. Trimming cost V 3 bases and J 2 bases, with 10 bases left between them. CDR3 in DNA: TGCAGCGTTGAGTTGGTACAGACTAATGAAAAACTGTTTTTT. Translated, it gives CSVELVQTNEKLFF.

V gene TRBV7-9 combines with J gene TRBJ2-3; D is unclear. The ends were cut back, 1 base at V and 2 bases at J, with 13 bases in the middle. This CDR3 is 16 amino acids long. Germline V gene sequence: CDR1 SEHNR, CDR2 FQNEAQ (reference sequence). This CDR3 is CASSLESPGITDTQYF. CDR3 bases: TGTGCCAGCAGCTTAGAGTCCCCGGGTATCACAGATACGCAGTATTTT.

The chain links TRBV19 to TRBJ2-2; no reliable D call. CDR3 size: 14 residues. In germline, CDR1 is LNHDA, CDR2 SQIVND (reference sequence). V was shortened by 7 bases and J by 1 base, with 10 bases between the two germline ends. CDR3 residues: CASKLEVNTGELFF. CDR3 nucleotides: TGTGCCAGTAAACTCGAAGTGAACACCGGGGAGCTGTTTTTT.

The rearrangement uses TRBV9 and TRBJ1-3, with D perhaps matching TRBD1 (6 bases). V was pared by 0 bases and J by 10 bases, with 8 bases between. The germline V gene has CDR1 SGDLS and CDR2 YYNGEE. CDR3 length equals 12 residues. The CDR3 spells CASSVETGTIYF. The CDR3 bases are TGTGCCAGCAGCGTAGAAACAGGGACCATATATTTT.

V and J are TRBV18 and TRBJ2-7, with 7 bases fitting TRBD2. The CDR3 has 12 amino acids. Unmatched junction bases numbered 9, after V lost 5 bases and J lost 11 bases. The germline V gene encodes CDR1 KGHSH and CDR2 LQKENI. This CDR3 reads CASSLDFGRKYF. In DNA, the CDR3 is TGTGCCAGCTCATTGGATTTCGGGAGGAAGTACTTC.

V usage is TRBV30 and J usage is TRBJ2-5; weak D call: TRBD1 (6 bases). The CDR3 sequence is 15 residues long. Trimming stripped 2 bases from V and 1 base from J, with 14 bases between. In germline, CDR1 is GTSNPN, CDR2 SVGIG (reference sequence). The CDR3 coding sequence is TGTGCCTGGAGTTCCCTAGGGGGTTTCCAAGAGACCCAGTACTTC. As protein: CAWSSLGGFQETQYF.

V is TRBV19 and J is TRBJ2-5; TRBD2 aligns across 11 bases. The CDR3 loop spans 14 amino acids. Germline lookup yields CDR1 LNHDA and CDR2 SQIVND (reference sequence). Trimming at V came to 9 bases and at J to 7 bases, leaving 10 bases not matched to a gene. CDR3 nucleotide sequence: TGTGCCAGCGGGACTAGCGGTAGAAGAGGGACCCAGTACTTC. This codes for CASGTSGRRGTQYF. Combining the CDR3 with reference TRBV19 and TRBJ2-5 gives the whole variable domain DGGITQSPKYLFRKEGQNVTLSCEQNLNHDAMYWYRQDPGQGLRLIYYSQIVNDFQKGDIAEGYSVSREKKESFPLTVTSAQKNPTAFYLCASGTSGRRGTQYFGPGTRLLVL.

This rearrangement joins TRBV11-2 to TRBJ2-7; TRBD2 aligns across 7 bases. Germline V gives CDR1 SGHAT, CDR2 FQNNGV. This CDR3 region has 19 residues. Trimming took 5 bases from V and 1 from J; bases not matched to a gene: 20. The CDR3 sequence: CASSPGMASGRNRSYEQYF. The CDR3 region has the DNA TGTGCCAGCAGCCCAGGGATGGCTAGCGGACGTAACCGTTCCTACGAGCAGTACTTC.

There are a few counts of this clone. V is TRBV6-5 and J is TRBJ1-2, with TRBD1 as a possible D gene (6 bases). V lost 5 bases and J lost 2, with 9 bases in between. The V gene's germline CDR1 is MNHEY and CDR2 SVGAGI. There are 13 residues in the CDR3. In DNA, the CDR3 is TGTGCCAGCAGTCCCCAGGGGAACTATGGCTACACCTTC. Encoded protein: CASSPQGNYGYTF.

The chain carries TRBV18 and TRBJ2-7, with D hard to call. CDR1 is KGHSH and CDR2 is LQKENI in the germline V gene. The ends were cut back, 4 bases at V and 3 bases at J, with 10 bases in the middle. CDR3 size: 13 residues. CDR3 sequence (DNA): TGTGCCAGCTCACTGGGGTCCATCTACGAGCAGTACTTC. Translated, it gives CASSLGSIYEQYF.

The rearrangement links TRBV7-9 to TRBJ2-7, with 16 nucleotides matching TRBD2. The J segment lost 1 base and the V segment lost 4 bases, leaving 10 bases of the junction unmatched. The CDR3 sequence is 19 residues long. Looked up from germline, CDR1 is SEHNR and CDR2 is FQNEAQ (reference sequence). The CDR3 region has the DNA TGTGCCAGCAGCTCCTCCGGGACTAGCGGGAGGGCCCGGTCCTACGAGCAGTACTTC. Amino acid sequence: CASSSSGTSGRARSYEQYF. Full variable domain (missing parts from reference TRBV7-9 and TRBJ2-7): DTGVSQNPRHKITKRGQNVTFRCDPISEHNRLYWYRQTLGQGPEFLTYFQNEAQLEKSRLLSDRFSAERPKGSFSTLEIQRTEQGDSAMYLCASSSSGTSGRARSYEQYFGPGTRLTVT.

The chain links TRBV27 to TRBJ1-1, with TRBD1 identical over 8 bases. Trimming at V came to 2 bases and at J to 6 bases, leaving 5 bases not matched to a gene. The CDR3 extends over 14 amino acids. The V gene's germline CDR1 is MNHEY and CDR2 SMNVEV (reference sequence). CDR3 loop: CASSLDRGPPEAFF. CDR3 bases: TGTGCCAGCAGTTTAGACAGGGGCCCACCTGAAGCTTTCTTT.